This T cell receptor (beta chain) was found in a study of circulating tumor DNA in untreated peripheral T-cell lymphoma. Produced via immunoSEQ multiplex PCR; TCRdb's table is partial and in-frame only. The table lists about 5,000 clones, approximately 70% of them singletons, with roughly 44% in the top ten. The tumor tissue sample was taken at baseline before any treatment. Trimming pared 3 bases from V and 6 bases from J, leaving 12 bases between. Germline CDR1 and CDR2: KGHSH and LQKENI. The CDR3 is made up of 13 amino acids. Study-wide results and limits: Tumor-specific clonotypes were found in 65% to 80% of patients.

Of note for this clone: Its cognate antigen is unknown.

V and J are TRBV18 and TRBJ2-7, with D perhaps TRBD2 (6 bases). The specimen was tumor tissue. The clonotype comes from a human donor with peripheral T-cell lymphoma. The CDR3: CASSPIWEAEQYF. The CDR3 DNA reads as TGTGCCAGCTCACCGATTTGGGAGGCCGAGCAGTACTTC. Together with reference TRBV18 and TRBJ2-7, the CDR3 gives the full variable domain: NAGVMQNPRHLVRRRGQEARLRCSPMKGHSHVYWYRQLPEEGLKFMVYLQKENIIDESGMPKERFSAEFPKEGPSILRIQQVVRGDSAAYFCASSPIWEAEQYFGPGTRLTVT.